This TCR beta chain is from a study of blood T cells in healthy people across ages. Germline V gives CDR1 SGDLS, CDR2 YYNGEE. This CDR3 has 12 residues. Comment on this clonotype: Its antigen is currently unknown. This may stem from a read error, because a much larger clone lies one nucleotide away.

Study-level results: Roughly linear declines in TCR beta diversity per million T cells occurred with age. Unknown donor CMV status possibly confounded expanded clonotype changes. Both higher diversity and more naive CD4+ cells marked long-lived donors when set against aged donors.

A J-beta primer mix and a sample-barcoded 5' primer were used in a second PCR of about 7 to 12 cycles. Every cDNA molecule bore a tag from a template-switch adaptor containing 12 random nucleotides. MiXCR, run by TCRdb on the 5' RACE reads, gives a single entry per CDR3 protein. The sample has some 1.8 million distinct CDR3 sequences, around 42% seen once. The origin of this receptor is a human donor in good health. The rearrangement uses TRBV9 and TRBJ2-4, with unresolved D. The end of the DNA is better explained by TRBJ2-5, so the J call may be wrong. Sample: blood. Here the CDR3 reads CASSVDEETQYF. The CDR3 nucleotides read TGTGCCAGCAGCGTAGACGAAGAGACCCAGTACTTC.